This TCR beta chain was identified in a study of CD8 T cells in Susac syndrome. The germline V gene encodes CDR1 SGHDT and CDR2 YYEEEE. CDR3 length equals 16 residues. Trimming removed 2 bases at V and 2 bases at J, with 17 bases between. About 0.45 to 1 ug RNA was reverse transcribed with random hexamers. Amplification of TCR beta CDR3 was carried out by immunoSEQ multiplex PCR, which covered 54 Vbeta and 13 Jbeta segments. TCRdb re-called the immunoSEQ multiplex PCR reads with MiXCR, one entry per CDR3 protein. The top ten clones hold roughly 0.16% of a sample with some 160,000 distinct CDR3 sequences, approximately 95% of them seen once. The multiple sclerosis controls were treatment-naive patients with relapsing-remitting disease that was stable or active. Negative isolation was used for CD8+ and CD4+ T cells, and FACS enrichment was applied to TEMRA cells.

The TCR sequence derives from a human donor with multiple sclerosis. The specimen was CD8+ T cells from PBMCs. The chain has TRBV5-6 and TRBJ2-7; D is unresolved. The CDR3 bases are TGTGCCAGCAGCTTTGGGCCGGGCCCTGAGGCCTACGAGCAGTACTTC. It yields the protein CASSFGPGPEAYEQYF.